This T cell receptor beta chain stems from a study of blood T cell repertoires in COVID-19. Across the study: Sample material is recorded as cDNA or gDNA derived from T cells, B-cell-depleted T cells, or PBMCs.

TCRdb keeps only in-frame clones here, not all; method: immunoSEQ multiplex PCR. The table has about 220,000 clones, approximately 86% seen once. Trimming took 5 bases from V and 5 from J; bases not matched to a gene: 4. Germline CDR1 is SGHTA and CDR2 is FQGNSA. CDR3 length: 14 residues. The sequencing input was peripheral blood. The TCR was taken from a woman older than 75 with acute or convalescent COVID-19. The J gene is TRBJ1-4, the V gene TRBV7-2, with TRBD1 matching over 8 bases. The CDR3 region is CASSPGQVNEKLFF. The CDR3 coding sequence is TGTGCCAGCAGCCCGGGACAGGTGAATGAAAAACTGTTTTTT.